The subject of this entry is one TCR beta chain. The data stem from a study of shared clonotypes between healthy human individuals. Only in-frame clones appear in the TCRdb table, and some are missing; sequencing was by immunoSEQ multiplex PCR. The sample carries over a million clones, about 96% recorded once. Trimming shortened V by 1 base and J by 4 bases, and 8 bases separated the two germline ends. This CDR3 has 13 residues. Germline assignment: CDR1 SGHTA and CDR2 FQGNSA. V gene TRBV7-2 combines with J gene TRBJ2-7; D is unclear. The sequencing input was naive CD4+ T cells sorted from blood. Indicated subset: CD45RA+ positively selected. This receptor was identified in a man aged 25 to 40 in good health. The CDR3 bases are TGTGCCAGCAGCTTAGAGTCAGAATACGAGCAGTACTTC. Translating it yields CASSLESEYEQYF. The complete variable domain, with remaining parts taken from reference TRBV7-2 and TRBJ2-7, reads GAGVSQSPSNKVTEKGKDVELRCDPISGHTALYWYRQSLGQGLEFLIYFQGNSAPDKSGLPSDRFSAERTGGSVSTLTIQRTQQEDSAVYLCASSLESEYEQYFGPGTRLTVT.